The following is a T cell receptor beta chain sequence with its context. The source of the sample is a study of blood T cell repertoires in COVID-19. Whole-study context: Italy, Spain and the United States were the sources of the convalescent and acute COVID-19 samples. T cells, B-cell-depleted T cells, or PBMCs provided the cDNA or gDNA that served as material.

CDR1 and CDR2 from the germline V gene are LGHDT and YNNKEL (reference sequence). V was clipped by 1 base and J by 4 bases; unmatched bases: 3. This CDR3 spans 16 amino acids. Original data processing: Amplification of reference gene primers was used by the study to estimate nucleated cell counts. Sequencing was performed with immunoSEQ multiplex PCR; in TCRdb, only in-frame clones are kept and a portion is missing. V, J and clone size derive from that table, while D and trimming were established from the DNA sequence. This repertoire shows 300,000 to 400,000 clones, around 91% found once; its top ten account for less than 3.5%.

J is TRBJ2-2 and V is TRBV3-1 (or the pseudogene TRBV3-2); 10 bases agree with TRBD2. This clonotype originated in a woman aged 18-29 years who had recovered from COVID-19. Sequenced input: peripheral blood. The CDR3 DNA reads TGTGCCAGCAGCCAAGGGACTAGCGGATTCACCGGGGAGCTGTTTTTT. It is translated as CASSQGTSGFTGELFF.